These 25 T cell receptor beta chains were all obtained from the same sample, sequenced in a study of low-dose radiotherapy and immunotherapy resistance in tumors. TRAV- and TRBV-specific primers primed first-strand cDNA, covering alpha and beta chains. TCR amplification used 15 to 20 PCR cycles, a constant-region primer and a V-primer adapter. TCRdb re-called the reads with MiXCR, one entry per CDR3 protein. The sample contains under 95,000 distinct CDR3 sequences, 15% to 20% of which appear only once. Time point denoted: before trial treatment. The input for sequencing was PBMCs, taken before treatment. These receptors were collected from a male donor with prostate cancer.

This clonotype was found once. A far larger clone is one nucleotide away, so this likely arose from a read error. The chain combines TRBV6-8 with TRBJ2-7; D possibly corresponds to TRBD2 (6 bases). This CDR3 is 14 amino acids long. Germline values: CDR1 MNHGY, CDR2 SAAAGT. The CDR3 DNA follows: TGTGCCAACAGTGGGGGACTCCTCCACTACGAGCAGTACTTC. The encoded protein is CANSGGLLHYEQYF.

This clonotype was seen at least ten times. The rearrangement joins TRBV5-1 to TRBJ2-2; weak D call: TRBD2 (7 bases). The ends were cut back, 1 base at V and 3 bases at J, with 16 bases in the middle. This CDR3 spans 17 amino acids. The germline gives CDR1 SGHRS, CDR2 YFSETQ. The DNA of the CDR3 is TGCGCCAGCAGCTTGTGGGGGGGGGCGCCTGACACCGGGGAGCTGTTTTTT. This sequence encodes CASSLWGGAPDTGELFF. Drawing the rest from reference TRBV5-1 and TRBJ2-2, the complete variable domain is KAGVTQTPRYLIKTRGQQVTLSCSPISGHRSVSWYQQTPGQGLQFLFEYFSETQRNKGNFPGRFSGRQFSNSRSEMNVSTLELGDSALYLCASSLWGGAPDTGELFFGEGSRLTVL.

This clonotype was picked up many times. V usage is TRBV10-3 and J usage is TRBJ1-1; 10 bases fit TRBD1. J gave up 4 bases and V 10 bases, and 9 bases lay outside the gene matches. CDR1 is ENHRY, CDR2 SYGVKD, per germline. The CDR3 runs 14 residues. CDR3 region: CATNRQGAVTEAFF. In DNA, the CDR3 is TGTGCCACCAACAGACAGGGGGCGGTCACTGAAGCTTTCTTT.

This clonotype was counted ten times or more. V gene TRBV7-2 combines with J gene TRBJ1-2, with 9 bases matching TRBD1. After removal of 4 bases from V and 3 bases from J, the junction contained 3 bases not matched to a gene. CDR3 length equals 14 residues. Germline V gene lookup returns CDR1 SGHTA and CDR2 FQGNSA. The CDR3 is CASSSDRGDYGYTF. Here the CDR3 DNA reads TGTGCCAGCAGCTCGGACAGGGGTGACTATGGCTACACCTTC.

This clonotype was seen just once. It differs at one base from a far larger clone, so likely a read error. This CDR3 reads CASSENGNTEAFF. In nucleotides, the CDR3 is TGTGCCAGCAGTGAGAACGGGAACACTGAAGCTTTCTTT. The V call is TRBV6-1, the J call TRBJ1-1; no firm D call. The CDR3 length is 13 residues. Trimming stripped 3 bases from V and 1 base from J, with 6 bases between. The germline V gene has CDR1 MNHNS and CDR2 SASEGT.

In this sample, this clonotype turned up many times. CDR3 nucleotide sequence: TGTGCCAGCGACCGGGGCGAAAACATTCAGTACTTC. Amino acid sequence: CASDRGENIQYF. The J gene is TRBJ2-4, the V gene TRBV16; D may match TRBD1 or TRBD2 (5 bases each). V lost 8 bases and J 5 bases, leaving 10 bases between the germline ends. Germline values: CDR1 KGHSY, CDR2 FQNENV. This CDR3 has 12 residues.

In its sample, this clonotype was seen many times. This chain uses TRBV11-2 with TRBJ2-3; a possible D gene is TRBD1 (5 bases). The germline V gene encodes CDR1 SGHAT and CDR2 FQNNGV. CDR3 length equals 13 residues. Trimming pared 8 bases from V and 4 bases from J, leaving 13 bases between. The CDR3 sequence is CASPGPSADTQYF. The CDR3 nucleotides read TGTGCCAGCCCAGGGCCCTCGGCAGATACGCAGTATTTT.

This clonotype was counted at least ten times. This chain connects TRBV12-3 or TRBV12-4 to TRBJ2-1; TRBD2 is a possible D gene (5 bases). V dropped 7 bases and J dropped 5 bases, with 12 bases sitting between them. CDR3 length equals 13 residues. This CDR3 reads CASTLGANNEQFF. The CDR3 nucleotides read TGTGCCAGCACCCTGGGAGCCAACAATGAGCAGTTCTTC.

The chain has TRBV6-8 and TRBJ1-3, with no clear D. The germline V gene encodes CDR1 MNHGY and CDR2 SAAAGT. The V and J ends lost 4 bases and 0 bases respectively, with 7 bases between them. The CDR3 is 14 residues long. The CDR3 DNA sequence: TGTGCCAGCAGTTTTAGCCACTCTGGAAACACCATATATTTT. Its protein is CASSFSHSGNTIYF.

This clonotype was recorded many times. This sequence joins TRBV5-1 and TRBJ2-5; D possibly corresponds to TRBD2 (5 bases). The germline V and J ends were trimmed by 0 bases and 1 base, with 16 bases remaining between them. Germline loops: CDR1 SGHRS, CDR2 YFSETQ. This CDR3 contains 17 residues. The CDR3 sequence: CASSLAAAAAFQETQYF. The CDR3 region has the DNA TGCGCCAGCAGCTTGGCCGCGGCAGCGGCGTTCCAAGAGACCCAGTACTTC.

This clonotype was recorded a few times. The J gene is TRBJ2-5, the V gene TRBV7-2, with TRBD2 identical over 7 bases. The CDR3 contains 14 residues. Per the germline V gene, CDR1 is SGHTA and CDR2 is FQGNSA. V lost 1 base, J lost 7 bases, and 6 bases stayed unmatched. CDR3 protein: CASSLDVGGGTQYF. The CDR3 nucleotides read TGTGCCAGCAGCTTAGATGTGGGGGGGGGGACCCAGTACTTC. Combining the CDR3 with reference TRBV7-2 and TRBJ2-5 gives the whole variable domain GAGVSQSPSNKVTEKGKDVELRCDPISGHTALYWYRQSLGQGLEFLIYFQGNSAPDKSGLPSDRFSAERTGGSVSTLTIQRTQQEDSAVYLCASSLDVGGGTQYFGPGTRLLVL.

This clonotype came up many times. The CDR3 nucleotides read TGTGCCAGCAGTGACTCGCGTCCGGTAGAGACCCAGTACTTC. Its translation is CASSDSRPVETQYF. This sequence joins TRBV6-4 and TRBJ2-5; D gene unclear. The ends were cut back, 0 bases at V and 4 bases at J, with 9 bases in the middle. Germline-derived CDR1 and CDR2 are MRHNA and SNTAGT. The CDR3 length is 14 residues.

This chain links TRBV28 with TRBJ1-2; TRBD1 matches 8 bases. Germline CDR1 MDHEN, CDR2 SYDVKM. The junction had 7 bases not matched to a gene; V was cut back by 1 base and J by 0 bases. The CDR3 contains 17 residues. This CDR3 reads CASSLSPVGQANYGYTF. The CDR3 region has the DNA TGTGCCAGCAGTTTATCTCCCGTGGGACAGGCTAACTATGGCTACACCTTC.

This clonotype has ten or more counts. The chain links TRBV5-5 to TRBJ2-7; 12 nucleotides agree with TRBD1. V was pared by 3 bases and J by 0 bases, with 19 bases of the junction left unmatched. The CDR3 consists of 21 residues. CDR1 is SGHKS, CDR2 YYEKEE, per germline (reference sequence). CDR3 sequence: CASSSRNTGTGGSLSSYEQYF. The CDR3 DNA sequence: TGTGCCAGCAGCTCTCGAAATACCGGGACAGGGGGCTCCCTAAGCTCCTACGAGCAGTACTTC.

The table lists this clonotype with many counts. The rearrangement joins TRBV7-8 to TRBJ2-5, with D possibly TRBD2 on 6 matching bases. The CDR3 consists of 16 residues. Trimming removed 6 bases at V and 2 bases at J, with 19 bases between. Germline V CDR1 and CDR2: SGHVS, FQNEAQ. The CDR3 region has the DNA TGTGCCAGCAGACCTGACGAGCTTGGGACTCAAGAGACCCAGTACTTC. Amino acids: CASRPDELGTQETQYF. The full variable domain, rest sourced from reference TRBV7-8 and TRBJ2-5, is GAGVSQSPRYKVAKRGQDVALRCDPISGHVSLFWYQQALGQGPEFLTYFQNEAQLDKSGLPSDRFFAERPEGSVSTLKIQRTQQEDSAVYLCASRPDELGTQETQYFGPGTRLLVL.

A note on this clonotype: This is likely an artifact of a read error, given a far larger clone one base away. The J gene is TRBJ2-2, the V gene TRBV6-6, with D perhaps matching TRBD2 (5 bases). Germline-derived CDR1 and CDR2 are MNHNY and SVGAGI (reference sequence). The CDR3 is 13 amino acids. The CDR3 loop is CASSYLFTGKLFF. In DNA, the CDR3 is TGTGCCAGCAGTTACCTTTTTACCGGGAAGCTGTTTTTT.

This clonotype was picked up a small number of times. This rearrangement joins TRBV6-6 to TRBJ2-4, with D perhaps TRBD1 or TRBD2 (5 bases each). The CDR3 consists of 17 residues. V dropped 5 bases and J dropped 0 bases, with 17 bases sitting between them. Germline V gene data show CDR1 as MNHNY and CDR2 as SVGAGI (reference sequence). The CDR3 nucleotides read TGTGCCAGCAGTCGCAGGGACGGTACACTAGCCAAAAACATTCAGTACTTC. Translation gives CASSRRDGTLAKNIQYF.

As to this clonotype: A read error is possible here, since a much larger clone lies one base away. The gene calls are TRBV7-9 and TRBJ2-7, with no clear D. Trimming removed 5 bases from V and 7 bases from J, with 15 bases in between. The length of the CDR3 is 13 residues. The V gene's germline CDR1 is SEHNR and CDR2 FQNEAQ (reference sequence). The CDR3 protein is CASSGKANSEQYF. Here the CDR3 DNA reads TGTGCCAGCAGCGGAAAGGCCAACTCGGAGCAGTACTTC.

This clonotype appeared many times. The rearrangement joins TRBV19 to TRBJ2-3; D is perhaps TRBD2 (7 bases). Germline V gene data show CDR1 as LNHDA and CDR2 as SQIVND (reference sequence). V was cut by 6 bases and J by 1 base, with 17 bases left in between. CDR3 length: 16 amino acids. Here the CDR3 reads CASRSWGGAGTDTQYF. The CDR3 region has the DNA TGTGCCAGTAGATCCTGGGGGGGCGCGGGCACAGATACGCAGTATTTT.

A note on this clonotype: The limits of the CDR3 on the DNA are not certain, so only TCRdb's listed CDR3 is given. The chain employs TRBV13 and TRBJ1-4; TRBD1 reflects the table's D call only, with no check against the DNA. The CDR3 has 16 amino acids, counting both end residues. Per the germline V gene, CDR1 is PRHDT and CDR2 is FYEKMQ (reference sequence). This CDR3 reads CASSWTQGADEKLFFF.

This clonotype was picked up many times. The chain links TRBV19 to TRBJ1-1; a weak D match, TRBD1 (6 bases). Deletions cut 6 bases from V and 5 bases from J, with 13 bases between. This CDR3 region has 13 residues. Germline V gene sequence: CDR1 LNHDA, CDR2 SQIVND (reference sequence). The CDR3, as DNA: TGTGCCAGTAGCGTCGCGGGGGCTACTGAAGCTTTCTTT. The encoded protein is CASSVAGATEAFF.

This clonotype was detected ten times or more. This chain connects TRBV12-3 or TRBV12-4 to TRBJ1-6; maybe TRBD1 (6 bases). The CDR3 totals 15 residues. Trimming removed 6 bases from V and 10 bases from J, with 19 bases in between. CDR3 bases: TGTGCCAGCAGCTCACAACAGGGAATGGCGTCACCCCTCCACTTT. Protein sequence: CASSSQQGMASPLHF.

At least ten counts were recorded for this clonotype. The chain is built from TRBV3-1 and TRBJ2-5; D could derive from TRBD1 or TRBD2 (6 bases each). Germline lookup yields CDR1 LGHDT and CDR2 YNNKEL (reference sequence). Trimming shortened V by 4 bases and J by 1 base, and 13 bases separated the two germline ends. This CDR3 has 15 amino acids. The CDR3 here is CASSLRGGGQETQYF. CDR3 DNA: TGTGCCAGCAGCCTTCGCGGAGGGGGCCAAGAGACCCAGTACTTC.

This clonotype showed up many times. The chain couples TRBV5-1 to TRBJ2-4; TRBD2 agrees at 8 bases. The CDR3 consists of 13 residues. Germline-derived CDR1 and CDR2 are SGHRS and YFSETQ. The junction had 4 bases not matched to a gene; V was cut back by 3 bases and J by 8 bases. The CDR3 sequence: CASSSSGGDIQYF. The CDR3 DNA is TGCGCCAGCAGCTCCAGCGGGGGAGACATTCAGTACTTC. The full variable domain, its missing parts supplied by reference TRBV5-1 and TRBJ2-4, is KAGVTQTPRYLIKTRGQQVTLSCSPISGHRSVSWYQQTPGQGLQFLFEYFSETQRNKGNFPGRFSGRQFSNSRSEMNVSTLELGDSALYLCASSSSGGDIQYFGAGTRLSVL.

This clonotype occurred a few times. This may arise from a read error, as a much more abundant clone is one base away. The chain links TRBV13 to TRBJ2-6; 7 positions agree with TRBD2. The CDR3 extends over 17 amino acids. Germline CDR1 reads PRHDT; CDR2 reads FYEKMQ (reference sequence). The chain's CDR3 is CVSSSQTSYYGANVLTF. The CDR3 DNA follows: TGTGTCAGCAGCTCGCAGACTAGCTACTATGGGGCCAACGTCCTGACTTTC.